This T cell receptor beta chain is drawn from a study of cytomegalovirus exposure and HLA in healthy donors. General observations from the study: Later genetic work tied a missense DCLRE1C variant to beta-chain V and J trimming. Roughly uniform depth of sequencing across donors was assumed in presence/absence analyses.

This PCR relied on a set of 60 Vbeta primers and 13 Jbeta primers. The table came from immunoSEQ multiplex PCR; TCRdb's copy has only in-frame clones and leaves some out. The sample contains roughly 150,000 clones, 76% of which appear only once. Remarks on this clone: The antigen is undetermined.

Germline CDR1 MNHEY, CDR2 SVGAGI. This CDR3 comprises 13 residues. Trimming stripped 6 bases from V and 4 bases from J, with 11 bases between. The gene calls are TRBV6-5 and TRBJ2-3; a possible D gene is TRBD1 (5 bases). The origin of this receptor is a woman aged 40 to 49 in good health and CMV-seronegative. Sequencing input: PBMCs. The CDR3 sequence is CASRLQGPDTQYF. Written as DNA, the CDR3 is TGTGCCAGCAGACTCCAGGGCCCAGATACGCAGTATTTT.